One and the same sample provided the 24 T cell receptor beta chains below, sequenced in a study of cytomegalovirus exposure and HLA in healthy donors. Vbeta (60) and Jbeta (13) primers were used in the PCR. Sequenced by immunoSEQ multiplex PCR; TCRdb stores in-frame clones only, minus some. The sample includes roughly 130,000 clones, roughly two thirds seen only once; the top ten take about 1.6%. The sequenced sample was PBMCs. The origin of the receptors is a man younger than 40 in good health and CMV-seropositive.

This clone was counted only a few times. The chain carries TRBV6-1 and TRBJ2-7; D not certain. Germline-derived CDR1 and CDR2 are MNHNS and SASEGT. This CDR3 region has 14 residues. V lost 1 base to trimming and J lost 3 bases, with 10 bases between them. As DNA, the CDR3 is TGTGCCAGCAGTGAAGACAGCTACCACTACGAGCAGTACTTC. Its translation: CASSEDSYHYEQYF.

V usage is TRBV4-1 and J usage is TRBJ2-3; tentatively, D is TRBD2 (6 bases). Deletions cut 1 base from V and 2 bases from J, with 13 bases between. CDR1 and CDR2 from the germline V gene are MGHRA and YSYEKL. CDR3 length: 16 residues. For the CDR3, the DNA is TGCGCCAGCAGCCAAGCGATCGGGAGTACCACAGATACGCAGTATTTT. It yields the protein CASSQAIGSTTDTQYF.

V and J are TRBV5-5 and TRBJ2-5; D is possibly TRBD2 (5 bases). V shed 3 bases and J shed 4 bases, with 22 bases lying between them. The CDR3 loop spans 17 amino acids. The germline gives CDR1 SGHKS, CDR2 YYEKEE (reference sequence). CDR3 sequence: CASSSPLTRVIGETQYF. DNA for the CDR3: TGTGCCAGCAGCTCTCCGCTAACTAGAGTTATAGGAGAGACCCAGTACTTC.

Regarding this clone: The junction and the germline gene differ at one end; a read error may be behind it. The chain employs TRBV7-7 and TRBJ2-5; D is ambiguous. Germline CDR1 and CDR2: SSHAT and FNYEAQ (reference sequence). CDR3 length: 14 residues. In nucleotides, the CDR3 is TGTGCTAGCAGCTTATCCTTAACAGAAGAGACCCAGTACTTC. Translation: CASSLSLTEETQYF.

The V gene is TRBV7-3, the J gene TRBJ2-1; tentative D call: TRBD2 (7 bases). The V end lost 4 bases, the J end lost 0 bases, and 13 bases lay between the germline ends. This CDR3 has 16 residues. Germline V gives CDR1 SGHTA, CDR2 FQGTGA. In DNA form, the CDR3 reads TGTGCCAGCAGCTCTCGGGGGGCCTTCTCCTACAATGAGCAGTTCTTC. Residues: CASSSRGAFSYNEQFF.

In DNA, the CDR3 is TGTGCCAGCAGTTACCTCTCTAGGACAACCGAAAGAGAGCAGTACTTC. Its translation: CASSYLSRTTEREQYF. The J gene is TRBJ2-7, the V gene TRBV6-5; the D gene is possibly TRBD1 (5 bases). Germline V gives CDR1 MNHEY, CDR2 SVGAGI. Between the trimmed V and J ends, which lost 2 bases and 7 bases, there was a span of 21 bases. The CDR3 is 16 amino acids.

This clone was detected a few times. V usage is TRBV6-1 and J usage is TRBJ2-3, with D tentatively TRBD2 (5 bases). V was trimmed by 11 bases and J by 0 bases, leaving 18 bases between them. This CDR3 comprises 15 residues. Germline-derived CDR1 and CDR2 are MNHNS and SASEGT. The CDR3 DNA reads as TGTGCCGCGATCCCGTACGGGATTAGCACAGATACGCAGTATTTT. Protein sequence: CAAIPYGISTDTQYF.

This clone was counted only a few times. The chain couples TRBV7-9 to TRBJ2-7; 7 bases fit TRBD2. The germline V gene has CDR1 SEHNR and CDR2 FQNEAQ (reference sequence). The CDR3 contains 15 residues. Trimming cost V 5 bases and J 2 bases; bases outside gene matches: 9. This chain's CDR3 is CASSHRSGVPYEQYF. The CDR3 DNA reads TGTGCCAGCAGCCACAGGAGCGGGGTCCCCTACGAGCAGTACTTC. The complete variable domain, with remaining parts taken from reference TRBV7-9 and TRBJ2-7, reads DTGVSQNPRHKITKRGQNVTFRCDPISEHNRLYWYRQTLGQGPEFLTYFQNEAQLEKSRLLSDRFSAERPKGSFSTLEIQRTEQGDSAMYLCASSHRSGVPYEQYFGPGTRLTVT.

This chain links TRBV19 with TRBJ1-5; 7 nucleotides align to TRBD1. The germline V gene has CDR1 LNHDA and CDR2 SQIVND (reference sequence). The CDR3 contains 16 residues. The V segment lost 6 bases and the J segment 3 bases; nucleotides outside the gene matches: 11. CDR3 amino acids: CASSSIRGQVNQPQHF. The CDR3 DNA reads as TGTGCCAGTAGCTCGATACGAGGACAGGTCAATCAGCCCCAGCATTTT. The full variable domain, with the rest looked up from reference TRBV19 and TRBJ1-5, is DGGITQSPKYLFRKEGQNVTLSCEQNLNHDAMYWYRQDPGQGLRLIYYSQIVNDFQKGDIAEGYSVSREKKESFPLTVTSAQKNPTAFYLCASSSIRGQVNQPQHFGDGTRLSIL.

V is TRBV6-1 and J is TRBJ2-5, with D maybe TRBD2 (6 bases). This CDR3 comprises 14 residues. Germline CDR1 is MNHNS and CDR2 is SASEGT. Deletions cut 3 bases from V and 5 bases from J, with 13 bases between. CDR3 protein: CASSDTGVWETQYF. The CDR3 region has the DNA TGTGCCAGCAGTGACACGGGGGTGTGGGAGACCCAGTACTTC.

This rearrangement joins TRBV19 to TRBJ2-3, with 12 bases fitting TRBD2. Germline V gene data show CDR1 as LNHDA and CDR2 as SQIVND (reference sequence). This CDR3 region has 20 residues. V was clipped by 4 bases and J by 2 bases; unmatched bases: 16. The CDR3 sequence: CASSTGGHHWTSGDTDTQYF. DNA for the CDR3: TGTGCCAGTAGTACCGGGGGACACCATTGGACTAGCGGGGACACAGATACGCAGTATTTT.

The chain couples TRBV11-2 to TRBJ2-3; 8 bases match TRBD1. Germline V gene sequence: CDR1 SGHAT, CDR2 FQNNGV. This CDR3 has 16 residues. The junction had 12 bases not matched to a gene; V was cut back by 5 bases and J by 5 bases. As DNA, the CDR3 is TGTGCCAGCAGCGACGGACAGGGTTTCTGGGGAGATACGCAGTATTTT. Its protein product is CASSDGQGFWGDTQYF.

This clone was seen a handful of times. The chain joins TRBV4-2 to TRBJ2-5, with TRBD1 as a possible D gene (5 bases). Looked up from germline, CDR1 is LGHNA and CDR2 is YNFKEQ. The V and J ends lost 2 bases and 3 bases respectively, with 10 bases between them. CDR3 length equals 14 residues. This CDR3 is CASSQRGFEETQYF. The CDR3, as DNA: TGTGCCAGCAGCCAAAGGGGCTTCGAAGAGACCCAGTACTTC.

The chain recombines TRBV19 with TRBJ2-5; no clear D. In germline, CDR1 is LNHDA, CDR2 SQIVND (reference sequence). The CDR3 extends over 13 amino acids. V lost 6 bases and J lost 0, with 8 bases in between. The CDR3 spells CASSPGYQETQYF. As DNA, the CDR3 is TGTGCCAGTAGCCCAGGTTACCAAGAGACCCAGTACTTC.

The chain uses TRBV19 and TRBJ2-1, with 7 positions matching TRBD2. CDR1 and CDR2 (germline): LNHDA, SQIVND (reference sequence). Germline trimming cut 10 bases from V and 4 bases from J; bases unmatched to any gene: 4. This CDR3 is 12 amino acids long. The CDR3 loop is CATSGDYNEQFF. CDR3 sequence (DNA): TGTGCCACTAGCGGAGATTACAATGAGCAGTTCTTC. Filled out from reference TRBV19 and TRBJ2-1, the complete variable domain reads DGGITQSPKYLFRKEGQNVTLSCEQNLNHDAMYWYRQDPGQGLRLIYYSQIVNDFQKGDIAEGYSVSREKKESFPLTVTSAQKNPTAFYLCATSGDYNEQFFGPGTRLTVL.

This chain connects TRBV7-9 to TRBJ2-3, with D possibly TRBD2 on 5 matching bases. Per the germline V gene, CDR1 is SEHNR and CDR2 is FQNEAQ (reference sequence). With 5 bases removed from V and 0 bases from J, the gap between germline ends came to 15 bases. The length of the CDR3 is 16 residues. CDR3 coding DNA: TGTGCCAGCAGCCCAGGTTCGGGCGGGAGCACAGATACGCAGTATTTT. Protein: CASSPGSGGSTDTQYF.

V is TRBV29-1 and J is TRBJ2-5; 10 bases line up with TRBD1. The CDR3 length is 13 residues. Germline-derived CDR1 and CDR2 are SQVTM and ANQGSEA. V was pared by 8 bases and J by 4 bases, with 7 bases of the junction left unmatched. This CDR3 is CSIRTGGRETQYF. CDR3 DNA: TGCAGCATCCGGACAGGGGGGCGAGAGACCCAGTACTTC. The full variable domain, in which reference TRBV29-1 and TRBJ2-5 provide the parts outside the CDR3, is SAVISQKPSRDICQRGTSLTIQCQVDSQVTMMFWYRQQPGQSLTLIATANQGSEATYESGFVIDKFPISRPNLTFSTLTVSNMSPEDSSIYLCSIRTGGRETQYFGPGTRLLVL.

The J gene is TRBJ1-2, the V gene TRBV2; possibly TRBD1 for D (6 bases). This CDR3 spans 13 amino acids. V was cut by 9 bases and J by 2 bases, with 13 bases left in between. Germline-derived CDR1 and CDR2 are SNHLY and FYNNEI. The CDR3 nucleotides are TGTGCCAGGACGGACCAGGGGAACTATGGCTACACCTTC. This translates into CARTDQGNYGYTF.

The chain joins TRBV27 to TRBJ2-7, with a tentative D call TRBD1 (5 bases). The CDR3 spans 16 residues. V was clipped by 6 bases and J by 0 bases, with 18 bases between them. Germline values: CDR1 MNHEY, CDR2 SMNVEV (reference sequence). DNA of the CDR3: TGTGCCAGCAGCCCGTCGTTGGGCAGGGTCTCCTACGAGCAGTACTTC. It specifies CASSPSLGRVSYEQYF.

The V gene is TRBV13, the J gene TRBJ2-5; 7 bases are shared with TRBD2. Trimming took 1 base from V and 2 from J; bases not matched to a gene: 4. The CDR3 runs 15 residues. CDR1 is PRHDT and CDR2 is FYEKMQ in the germline V gene (reference sequence). DNA for the CDR3: TGTGCCAGCAGCTTAGCGGGAGGAGGACAAGAGACCCAGTACTTC. It is translated as CASSLAGGGQETQYF.

This clone was seen a few times. The chain links TRBV5-1 to TRBJ2-7; 10 positions agree with TRBD1. Germline V CDR1 and CDR2: SGHRS, YFSETQ. V was pared by 5 bases and J by 5 bases, with 13 bases of the junction left unmatched. CDR3 size: 16 residues. The CDR3 bases are TGCGCCAGCAGTCCGTTAGGGACAGGGGTTGCCCACGAGCAGTACTTC. This gives the protein CASSPLGTGVAHEQYF.

The V and J genes are TRBV5-6 and TRBJ2-7, with TRBD1 as a possible D gene (5 bases). The CDR3 runs to 16 residues. Germline CDR1 and CDR2: SGHDT and YYEEEE. The V end lost 0 bases, the J end lost 3 bases, and 16 bases lay between the germline ends. The CDR3 DNA is TGTGCCAGCAGCTTGGCATTGCAGGGTGGGCTCTACGAGCAGTACTTC. Translation: CASSLALQGGLYEQYF.

This clone was detected only once. CDR3 region: CASRKGLAGVYEQYF. CDR3 nucleotide sequence: TGCGCCAGCAGGAAGGGGCTAGCGGGAGTCTACGAGCAGTACTTC. This sequence joins TRBV10-2 and TRBJ2-7; 10 nucleotides agree with TRBD2. Per the germline V gene, CDR1 is WSHSY and CDR2 is SAAADI. The trim removed 6 bases at V and 3 bases at J, leaving 8 bases unmatched. The CDR3 contains 15 residues.

The chain couples TRBV10-1 to TRBJ1-4; tentatively, D is TRBD1 (5 bases). Trimming shortened V by 10 bases and J by 16 bases, and 28 bases separated the two germline ends. The V gene's germline CDR1 is WNHNN and CDR2 SYGVQD (reference sequence). The CDR3 consists of 14 residues. The CDR3 region is CATIPKQRGKVKFF. The CDR3 DNA reads as TGCGCCACTATCCCAAAGCAGCGGGGCAAGGTCAAGTTTTTT.